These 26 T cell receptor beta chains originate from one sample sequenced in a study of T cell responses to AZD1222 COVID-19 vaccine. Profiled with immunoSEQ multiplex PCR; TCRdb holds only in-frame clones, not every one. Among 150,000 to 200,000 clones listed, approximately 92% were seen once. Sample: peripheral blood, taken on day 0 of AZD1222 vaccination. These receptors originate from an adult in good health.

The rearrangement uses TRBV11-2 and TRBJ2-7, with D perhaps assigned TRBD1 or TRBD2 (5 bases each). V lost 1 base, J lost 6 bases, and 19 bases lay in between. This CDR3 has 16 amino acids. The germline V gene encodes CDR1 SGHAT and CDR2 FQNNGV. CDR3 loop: CASSLVRRTGPFEQYF. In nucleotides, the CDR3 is TGTGCCAGCAGCTTAGTCAGAAGGACGGGGCCGTTCGAGCAGTACTTC.

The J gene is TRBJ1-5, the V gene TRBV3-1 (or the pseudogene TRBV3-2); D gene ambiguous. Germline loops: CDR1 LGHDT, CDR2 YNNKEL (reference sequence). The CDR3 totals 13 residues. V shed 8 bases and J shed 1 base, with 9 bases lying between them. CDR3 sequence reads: CASSGLSNQPQHF. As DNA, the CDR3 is TGTGCCAGCTCCGGACTAAGCAATCAGCCCCAGCATTTT.

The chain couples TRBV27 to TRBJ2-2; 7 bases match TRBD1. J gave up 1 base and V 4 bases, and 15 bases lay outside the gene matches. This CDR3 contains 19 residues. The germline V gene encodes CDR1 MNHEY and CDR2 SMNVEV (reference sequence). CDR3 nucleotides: TGTGCCAGCAGTTCACACATCCGACGACAGGGCGGGAACACCGGGGAGCTGTTTTTT. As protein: CASSSHIRRQGGNTGELFF.

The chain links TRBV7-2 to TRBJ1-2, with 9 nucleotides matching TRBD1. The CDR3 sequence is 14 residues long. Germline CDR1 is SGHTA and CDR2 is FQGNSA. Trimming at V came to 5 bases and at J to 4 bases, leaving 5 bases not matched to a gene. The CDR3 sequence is CASSTDRGPYGYTF. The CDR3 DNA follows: TGTGCCAGCAGCACGGACAGGGGACCCTATGGCTACACCTTC.

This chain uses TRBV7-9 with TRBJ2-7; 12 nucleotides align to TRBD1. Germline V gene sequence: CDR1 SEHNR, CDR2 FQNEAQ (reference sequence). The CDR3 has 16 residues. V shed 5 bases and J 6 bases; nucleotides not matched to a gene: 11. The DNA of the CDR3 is TGTGCCAGCAGCCCACGGGACAGGGGGCGCCCACGCGAGCAGTACTTC. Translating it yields CASSPRDRGRPREQYF.

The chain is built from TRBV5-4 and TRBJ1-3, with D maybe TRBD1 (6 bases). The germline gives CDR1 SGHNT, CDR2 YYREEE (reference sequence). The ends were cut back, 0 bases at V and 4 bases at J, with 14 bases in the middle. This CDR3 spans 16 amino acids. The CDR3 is CASSLEIRGTGNTIYF. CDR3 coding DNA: TGTGCCAGCAGCTTGGAAATTCGGGGGACAGGAAACACCATATATTTT.

The CDR3 protein is CASSPVKSSYNSPLHF. CDR3 in DNA: TGTGCCAGTAGTCCGGTCAAGAGCTCCTATAATTCACCCCTCCACTTT. J is TRBJ1-6 and V is TRBV19, with no clear D. The V end lost 5 bases, the J end lost 0 bases, and 11 bases lay between the germline ends. From germline, CDR1 is LNHDA and CDR2 SQIVND (reference sequence). The CDR3 extends over 16 amino acids.

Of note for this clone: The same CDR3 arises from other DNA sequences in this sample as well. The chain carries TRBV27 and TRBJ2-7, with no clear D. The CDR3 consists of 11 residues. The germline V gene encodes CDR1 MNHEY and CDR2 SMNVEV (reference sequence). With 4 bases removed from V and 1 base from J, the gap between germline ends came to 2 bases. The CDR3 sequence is CASSSSYEQYF. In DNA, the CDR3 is TGTGCCAGCAGTTCATCCTACGAGCAGTACTTC.

CDR3 bases: TGTGCCAGCAGCACGGGAGTCTCCTACGAGCAGTACTTC. Encoded protein: CASSTGVSYEQYF. The rearrangement links TRBV12-3 or TRBV12-4 to TRBJ2-7, with D perhaps TRBD2 (6 bases). The CDR3 spans 13 residues. Trimming pared 6 bases from V and 0 bases from J, leaving 9 bases between.

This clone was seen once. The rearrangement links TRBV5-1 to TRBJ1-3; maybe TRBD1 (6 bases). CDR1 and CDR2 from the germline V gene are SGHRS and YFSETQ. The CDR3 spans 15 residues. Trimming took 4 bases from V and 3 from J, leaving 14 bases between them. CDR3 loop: CASSPRGAGGNTIYF. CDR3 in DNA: TGCGCCAGCAGCCCGCGGGGGGCCGGTGGAAACACCATATATTTT.

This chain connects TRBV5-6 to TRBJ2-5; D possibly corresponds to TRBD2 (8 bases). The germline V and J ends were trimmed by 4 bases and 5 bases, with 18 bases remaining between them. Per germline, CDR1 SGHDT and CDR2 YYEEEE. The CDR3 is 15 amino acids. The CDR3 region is CASSDGRGLRETQYF. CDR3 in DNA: TGTGCCAGCAGCGACGGGAGGGGGCTGAGGGAGACCCAGTACTTC.

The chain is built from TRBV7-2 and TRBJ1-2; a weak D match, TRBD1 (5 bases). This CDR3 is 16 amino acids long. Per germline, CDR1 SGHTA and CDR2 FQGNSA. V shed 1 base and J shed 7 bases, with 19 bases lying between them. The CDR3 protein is CASSLGLSHQGGGYTF. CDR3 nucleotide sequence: TGTGCCAGCAGCTTAGGGTTGTCCCACCAGGGAGGTGGCTACACCTTC.

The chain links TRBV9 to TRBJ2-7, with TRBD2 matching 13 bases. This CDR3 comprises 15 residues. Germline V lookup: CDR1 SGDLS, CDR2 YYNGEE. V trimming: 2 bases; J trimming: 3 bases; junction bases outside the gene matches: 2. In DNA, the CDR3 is TGTGCCAGCAGCGTCGGACTAGCGGGGGTCTACGAGCAGTACTTC. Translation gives CASSVGLAGVYEQYF.

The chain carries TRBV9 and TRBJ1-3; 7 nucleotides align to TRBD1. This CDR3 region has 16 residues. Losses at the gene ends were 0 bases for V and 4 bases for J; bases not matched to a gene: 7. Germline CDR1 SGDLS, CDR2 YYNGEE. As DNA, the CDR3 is TGTGCCAGCAGCGTAGAAGAAAGGGGGCAAGGAAACACCATATATTTT. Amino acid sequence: CASSVEERGQGNTIYF. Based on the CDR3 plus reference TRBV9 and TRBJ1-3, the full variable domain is DSGVTQTPKHLITATGQRVTLRCSPRSGDLSVYWYQQSLDQGLQFLIQYYNGEERAKGNILERFSAQQFPDLHSELNLSSLELGDSALYFCASSVEERGQGNTIYFGEGSWLTVV.

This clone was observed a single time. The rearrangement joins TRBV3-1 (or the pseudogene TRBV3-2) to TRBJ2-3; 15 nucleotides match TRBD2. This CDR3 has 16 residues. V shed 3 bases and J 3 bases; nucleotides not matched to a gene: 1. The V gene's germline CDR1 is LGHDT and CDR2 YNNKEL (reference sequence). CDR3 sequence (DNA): TGTGCCAGCAGCCAGGGGACTAGCGGGAGGACAGATACGCAGTATTTT. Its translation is CASSQGTSGRTDTQYF.

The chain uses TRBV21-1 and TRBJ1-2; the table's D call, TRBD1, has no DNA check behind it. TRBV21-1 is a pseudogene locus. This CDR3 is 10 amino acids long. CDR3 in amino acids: CARPRGAYTF. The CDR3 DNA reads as TGTGCCAGGCCCAGGGGGGCCTACACCTTC.

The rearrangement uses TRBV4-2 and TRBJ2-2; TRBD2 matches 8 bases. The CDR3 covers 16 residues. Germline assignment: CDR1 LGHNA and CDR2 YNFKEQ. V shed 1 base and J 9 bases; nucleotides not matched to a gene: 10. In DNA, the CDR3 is TGTGCCAGCAGCCAAGTACCGGGACTAGTATCCCGGGAGCTGTTTTTT. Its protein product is CASSQVPGLVSRELFF.

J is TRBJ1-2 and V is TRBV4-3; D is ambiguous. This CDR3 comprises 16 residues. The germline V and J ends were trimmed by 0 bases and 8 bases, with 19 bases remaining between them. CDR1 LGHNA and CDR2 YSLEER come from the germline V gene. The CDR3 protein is CASSQDGGRGTGGYTF. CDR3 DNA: TGCGCCAGCAGCCAAGATGGAGGACGGGGAACGGGCGGCTACACCTTC.

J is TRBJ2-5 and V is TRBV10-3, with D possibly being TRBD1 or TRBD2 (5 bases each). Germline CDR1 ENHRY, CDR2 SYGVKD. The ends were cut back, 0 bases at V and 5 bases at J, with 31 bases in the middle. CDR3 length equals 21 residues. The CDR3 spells CAISESLNSWDLALVWETQYF. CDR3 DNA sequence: TGTGCCATCAGTGAGTCTCTGAATTCCTGGGACCTAGCCCTCGTTTGGGAGACCCAGTACTTC.

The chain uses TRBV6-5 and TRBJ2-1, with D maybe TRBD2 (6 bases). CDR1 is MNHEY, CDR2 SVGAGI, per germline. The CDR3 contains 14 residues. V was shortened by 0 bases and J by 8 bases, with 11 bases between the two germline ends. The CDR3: CASSYSFRRDEQFF. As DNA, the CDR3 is TGTGCCAGCAGTTACTCATTTCGGAGGGATGAGCAGTTCTTC.

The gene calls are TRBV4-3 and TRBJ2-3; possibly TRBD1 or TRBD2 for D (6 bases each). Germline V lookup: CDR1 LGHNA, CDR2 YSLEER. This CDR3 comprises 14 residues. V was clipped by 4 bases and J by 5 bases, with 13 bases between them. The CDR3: CASSPLGGGDTQYF. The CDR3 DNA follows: TGCGCCAGCAGCCCTCTGGGGGGCGGAGATACGCAGTATTTT.

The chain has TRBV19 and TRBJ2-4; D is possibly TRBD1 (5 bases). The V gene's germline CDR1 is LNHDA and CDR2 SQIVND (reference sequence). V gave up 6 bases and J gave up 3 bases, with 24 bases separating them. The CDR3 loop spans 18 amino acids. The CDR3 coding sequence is TGTGCCAGTAGACCAGGGTTTCGGAAGCCTAAGGTCAAAAACATTCAGTACTTC. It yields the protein CASRPGFRKPKVKNIQYF.

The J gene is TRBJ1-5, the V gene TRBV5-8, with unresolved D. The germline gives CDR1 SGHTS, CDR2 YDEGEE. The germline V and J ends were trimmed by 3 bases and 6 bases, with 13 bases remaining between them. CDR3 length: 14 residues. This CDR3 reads CASSSPGWGQPQHF. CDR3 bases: TGTGCCAGCAGCTCGCCGGGATGGGGTCAGCCCCAGCATTTT.

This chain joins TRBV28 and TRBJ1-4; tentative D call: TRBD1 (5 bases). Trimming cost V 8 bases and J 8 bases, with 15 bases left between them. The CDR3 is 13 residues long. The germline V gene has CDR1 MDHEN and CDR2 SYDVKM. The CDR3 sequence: CASVPRDREKLFF. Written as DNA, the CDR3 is TGTGCCAGCGTCCCCAGGGATAGGGAAAAACTGTTTTTT.

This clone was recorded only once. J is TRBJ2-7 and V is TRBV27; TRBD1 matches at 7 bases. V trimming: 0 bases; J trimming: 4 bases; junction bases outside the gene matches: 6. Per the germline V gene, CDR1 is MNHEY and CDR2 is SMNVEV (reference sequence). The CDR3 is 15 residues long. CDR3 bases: TGTGCCAGCAGTTTATCCGGGACAGCTTATTACGAGCAGTACTTC. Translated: CASSLSGTAYYEQYF.

CDR3 nucleotide sequence: TGTGCCAGCAGCCCCAATAGCGGGGTTTACAATGAGCAGTTCTTC. This codes for CASSPNSGVYNEQFF. V and J are TRBV6-5 and TRBJ2-1; 8 bases map to TRBD2. Germline values: CDR1 MNHEY, CDR2 SVGAGI. The J segment lost 4 bases and the V segment lost 6 bases, leaving 8 bases of the junction unmatched. The CDR3 has 15 amino acids.